This T cell receptor beta chain was recovered during a study of blood T cell repertoires in COVID-19. Only in-frame clones appear in the TCRdb table, and some are missing; sequencing was by immunoSEQ multiplex PCR. The sample records some 260,000 clones, about nine tenths being singletons. Sequenced: PBMCs or T cells enriched from blood (not recorded which). This sequence was found in a woman in her 30s with acute COVID-19.

The CDR3 region has the DNA TGTGCCAGCAGTGAGAGGGGGCTCGACTATGGCTACACCTTC. It is translated as CASSERGLDYGYTF. V usage is TRBV2 and J usage is TRBJ1-2; 7 bases agree with TRBD1. Germline values: CDR1 SNHLY, CDR2 FYNNEI. This CDR3 region has 14 residues. V was pared by 3 bases and J by 3 bases, with 4 bases of the junction left unmatched.